The 3 T cell receptor beta chains listed next were all sequenced from one sample in a study of human T cells and chemical hapten exposure. One entry per CDR3 protein, called by TCRdb with MiXCR from the RACE reads. This table holds just over 350,000 distinct CDR3 sequences, about 6% found once. Time point here: patch test 2, 6 weeks after DPC sensitization. Stated treatment: therapeutic diphenylcyclopropenone sensitization with weekly scalp DPC. This specimen consisted of whole blood, obtained in connection with sensitization to the hapten diphenylcyclopropenone (DPC). These receptor sequences come from a woman younger than 35 with alopecia areata. Some clones in this sample may be carry-over from other donors' samples.

This clonotype was seen ten or more times. The chain employs TRBV7-2 and TRBJ2-7; 10 nucleotides line up with TRBD2. Trimming removed 5 bases from V and 2 bases from J; junction bases left unmatched: 12. The CDR3 runs to 17 residues. CDR1 and CDR2 (germline): SGHTA, FQGNSA. The CDR3, as DNA: TGTGCCAGCAGCCCCCCGAGGCCTAGCGGGGGCCCCTACGAGCAGTACTTC. Translating it yields CASSPPRPSGGPYEQYF.

This clonotype was counted only a few times. The rearrangement joins TRBV5-1 to TRBJ2-7; TRBD1 matches at 7 bases. The trim removed 2 bases at V and 6 bases at J, leaving 14 bases unmatched. Germline values: CDR1 SGHRS, CDR2 YFSETQ. This CDR3 comprises 16 residues. The CDR3, as DNA: TGCGCCAGCAGCTTCAGCATCGGTGGACAGGCAGTCGAGCAGTACTTC. Translating it yields CASSFSIGGQAVEQYF.

This clonotype was counted between two and nine times. The J gene is TRBJ2-3, the V gene TRBV9; D may be TRBD2 (6 bases). The ends were cut back, 0 bases at V and 0 bases at J, with 11 bases in the middle. The CDR3 covers 16 residues. In germline, CDR1 is SGDLS, CDR2 YYNGEE. The CDR3 DNA reads as TGTGCCAGCAGCGTAGGTCCTAGCGCGAGCACAGATACGCAGTATTTT. It translates to CASSVGPSASTDTQYF.